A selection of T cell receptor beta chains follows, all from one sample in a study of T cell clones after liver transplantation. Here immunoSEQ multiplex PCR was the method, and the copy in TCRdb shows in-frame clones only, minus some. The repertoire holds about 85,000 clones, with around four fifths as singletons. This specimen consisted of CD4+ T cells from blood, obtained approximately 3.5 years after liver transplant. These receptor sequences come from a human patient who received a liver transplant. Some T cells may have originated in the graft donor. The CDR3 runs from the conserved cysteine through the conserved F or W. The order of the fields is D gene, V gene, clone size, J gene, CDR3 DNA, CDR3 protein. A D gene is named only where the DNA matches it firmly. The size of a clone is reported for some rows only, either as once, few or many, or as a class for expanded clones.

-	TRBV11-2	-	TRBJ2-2	TGTGCCAGCAGCTCATACCGGGGAAGGGCAGGGACCGGGGAGCTGTTTTTT	CASSSYRGRAGTGELFF
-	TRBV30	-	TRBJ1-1	TGTGCCTGGAGCCTTCGGGGACGGGCTGAAGCTTTCTTT	CAWSLRGRAEAFF
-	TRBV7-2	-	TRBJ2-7	TGTGCCAGCAGCAAAAGGGGCCCCTTCTCCTACGAGCAGTACTTC	CASSKRGPFSYEQYF
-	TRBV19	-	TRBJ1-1	TGTGCCAGTAGTCGCCCGGACCGTACTGAAGCTTTCTTT	CASSRPDRTEAFF
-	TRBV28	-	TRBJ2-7	TGTGCCAGCAGTTTAGACAGAGCCGTCCTATCCTACGAGCAGTACTTC	CASSLDRAVLSYEQYF
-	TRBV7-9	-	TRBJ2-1	TGTGCCAGCAGCCCTAGACTGACAAGCTCCTACAATGAGCAGTTCTTC	CASSPRLTSSYNEQFF
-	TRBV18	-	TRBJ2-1	TGTGCCAGCTCCCGTATTAGCGGACCCAATGAGCAGTTCTTC	CASSRISGPNEQFF
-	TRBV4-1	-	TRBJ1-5	TGCGCCAGCAGCCAAGGGGAAAGGAGCAATCAGCCCCAGCATTTT	CASSQGERSNQPQHF
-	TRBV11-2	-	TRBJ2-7	TGTGCCAGCAGCTCCCTTAGCTCCTACGAGCAGTACTTC	CASSSLSSYEQYF
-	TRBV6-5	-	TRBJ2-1	TGTGCCAGCAGCCCTGGCGCGGAGTACCACAATGAGCAGTTCTTC	CASSPGAEYHNEQFF
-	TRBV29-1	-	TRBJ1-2	TGCAGCGTTGTCCCTGGCTGGGGCAGTAACGGCTACACCTTC	CSVVPGWGSNGYTF
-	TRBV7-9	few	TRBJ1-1	TGTGCCAGCAGCTTAGAGGCGGCCAGGGGTGTCACTGAAGCTTTCTTT	CASSLEAARGVTEAFF
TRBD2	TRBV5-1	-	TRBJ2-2	TGCGCCAGCAGCTCTAGCGGACCGAACACCGGGGAGCTGTTTTTT	CASSSSGPNTGELFF
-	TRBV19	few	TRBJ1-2	TGTGCCAGTAGTCTGGGGGGGCCAGCCCAGTCCGGCTACACCTTC	CASSLGGPAQSGYTF
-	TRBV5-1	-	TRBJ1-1	TGCGCCAGCAGCTCAAGACACCGCACTGAAGCTTTCTTT	CASSSRHRTEAFF
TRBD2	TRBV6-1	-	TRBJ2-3	TGTGCCAGCAGTGGCTGGGCGGGAGGTGGCACAGATACGCAGTATTTT	CASSGWAGGGTDTQYF
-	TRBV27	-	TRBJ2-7	TGTGCCAGCAGCCAGCGGTTAAGCTCCTACGAGCAGTACTTC	CASSQRLSSYEQYF
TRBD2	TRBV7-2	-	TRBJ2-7	TGTGCCAGCACCCCGGGGCTAGCGGGAGTCGAGCAGTACTTC	CASTPGLAGVEQYF
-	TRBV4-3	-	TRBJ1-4	TGCGCCAGCAGCCAAGATCGAGGGTTTGGAAAACTGTTTTTT	CASSQDRGFGKLFF
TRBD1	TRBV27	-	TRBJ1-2	TGTGCCAGCAGTCCAGGGGGGACAGGGAGGTCGAACTATGGCTACACCTTC	CASSPGGTGRSNYGYTF
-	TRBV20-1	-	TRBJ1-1	TGCAGTGCTAGAGACTACAAAGGCGCTTTCTTT	CSARDYKGAFF
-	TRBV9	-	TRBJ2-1	TGTGCCAGCAGCCTCTCCGCGGATTACAATGAGCAGTTCTTC	CASSLSADYNEQFF
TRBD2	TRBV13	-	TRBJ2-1	TGTGCCAGCAGCCGAGGACTAGCGGGAACGAGTGAGCAGTTCTTC	CASSRGLAGTSEQFF
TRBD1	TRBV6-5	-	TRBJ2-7	TGTGCCAGCAGTGTCGGGCAGGGGGCTTTCTACGAGCAGTACTTC	CASSVGQGAFYEQYF
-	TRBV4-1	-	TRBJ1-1	TGCGCCAGCAGCCTCGACGGAAGAAACACTGAAGCTTTCTTT	CASSLDGRNTEAFF
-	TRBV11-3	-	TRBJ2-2	TGTGCCAGCAGCTTAGGACGAACCGGGGAGCTGTTTTTT	CASSLGRTGELFF
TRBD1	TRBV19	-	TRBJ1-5	TGTGCCAGTAGTCTGGGGACAGGGTATCAGCCCCAGCATTTT	CASSLGTGYQPQHF
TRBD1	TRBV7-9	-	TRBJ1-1	TGTGCCAGCAGCCGACTGACAGGGTTTAACACTGAAGCTTTCTTT	CASSRLTGFNTEAFF
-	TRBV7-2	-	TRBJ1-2	TGTGCCAGCAGCCCGACCGCGCAGGGATACGGCTACACCTTC	CASSPTAQGYGYTF
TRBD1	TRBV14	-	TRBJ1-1	TGTGCCAGCAGCCAAGGGACAGGGATTTTGGAGACTGAAGCTTTCTTT	CASSQGTGILETEAFF
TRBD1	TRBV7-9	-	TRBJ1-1	TGTGCCAGCAGCTCGTTAGCACAGGGGAGGGCTTTCTTT	CASSSLAQGRAFF
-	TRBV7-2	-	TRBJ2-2	TGTGCCAGCAGCCTCCAGGGGGGGAACACCGGGGAGCTGTTTTTT	CASSLQGGNTGELFF
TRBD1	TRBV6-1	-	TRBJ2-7	TGTGCCAGCGGACAGGTTGACTACGAGCAGTACTTC	CASGQVDYEQYF
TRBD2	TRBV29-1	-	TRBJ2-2	TGCAGCGTTGGGAATAGCGGGAGCACCGGGGAGCTGTTTTTT	CSVGNSGSTGELFF
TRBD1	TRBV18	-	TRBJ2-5	TGTGCCAGCTCCCAAGGGACAGGACAAGAGACCCAGTACTTC	CASSQGTGQETQYF
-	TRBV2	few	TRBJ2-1	TGTGCCAGCAGTGAAGACTCTCACAATGAGCAGTTCTTC	CASSEDSHNEQFF
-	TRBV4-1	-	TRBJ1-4	TGCGCCAGCAGCCCGGACCGGCGGAGTAATGAAAAACTGTTTTTT	CASSPDRRSNEKLFF
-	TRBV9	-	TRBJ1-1	TGTGCCAGCAGCGTGAACCCGAACACTGAAGCTTTCTTT	CASSVNPNTEAFF
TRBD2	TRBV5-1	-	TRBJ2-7	TGCGCCAGCAGCTTGGGCCCGACTAGCGGGGGCTCCTACGAGCAGTACTTC	CASSLGPTSGGSYEQYF
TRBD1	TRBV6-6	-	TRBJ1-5	TGTGCCAGCAATGGACAGGGCTATCAGCCCCAGCATTTT	CASNGQGYQPQHF
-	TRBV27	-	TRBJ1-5	TGTGCCAGCAGGCCTGGACAGCATAGCAATCAGCCCCAGCATTTT	CASRPGQHSNQPQHF
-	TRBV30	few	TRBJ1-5	TGTGCCTGGAGTGTTTTGGGAAATAGCAATCAGCCCCAGCATTTT	CAWSVLGNSNQPQHF
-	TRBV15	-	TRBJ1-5	TGTGCCACCAGCAGGAAGGCAGAGGGTCAGCCCCAGCATTTT	CATSRKAEGQPQHF
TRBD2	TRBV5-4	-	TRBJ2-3	TGTGCCAGCAGCTTGGGACTAGCGGGAATTGCAGATACGCAGTATTTT	CASSLGLAGIADTQYF
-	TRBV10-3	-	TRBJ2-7	TGTGCCATCAGTGATGGTCAGGGGCTTACCTACGAGCAGTACTTC	CAISDGQGLTYEQYF
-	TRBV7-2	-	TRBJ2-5	TGTGCCAGCAGCTCCCGGGGGTTTCGAGCGGAAGAGACCCAGTACTTC	CASSSRGFRAEETQYF
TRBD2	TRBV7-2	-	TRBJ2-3	TGTGCCAGCAGCAGTCGGGGTGCGGGAGTTCGGGATACGCAGTATTTT	CASSSRGAGVRDTQYF
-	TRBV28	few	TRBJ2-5	TGTGCCAGCAGTTTAGCCGCGGGTACAACGCAAGAGACCCAGTACTTC	CASSLAAGTTQETQYF
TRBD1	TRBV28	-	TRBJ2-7	TGTGCCAGCAGGCGTGCGGGACAGGGGCTATACGAGCAGTACTTC	CASRRAGQGLYEQYF
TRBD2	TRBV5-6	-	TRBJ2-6	TGTGCCAGCAGCTTTTGGGAGGGAGAGTGGTCTGGGGCCAACGTCCTGACTTTC	CASSFWEGEWSGANVLTF
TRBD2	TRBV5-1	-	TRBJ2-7	TGCGCCAGCAGCCAGAAATTCGACCTAGCGGGAGGGCCCTACGAGCAGTACTTC	CASSQKFDLAGGPYEQYF
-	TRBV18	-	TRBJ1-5	TGTGCCAGCTCACCATTACAGGGCCAACAGCCCCAGCATTTT	CASSPLQGQQPQHF
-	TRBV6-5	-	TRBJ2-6	TGTGCCAGCAGTTACCTATCTGGGGCCAACGTCCTGACTTTC	CASSYLSGANVLTF
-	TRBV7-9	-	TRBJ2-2	TGTGCCAGCAGCTACATACAGAGCACCGGGGAGCTGTTTTTT	CASSYIQSTGELFF
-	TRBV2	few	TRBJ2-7	TGTGCCAGCAGGCCGGGACCCGGATACGAGCAGTACTTC	CASRPGPGYEQYF
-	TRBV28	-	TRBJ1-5	TGTGCCAGCAGTTTGTTTTCGCAGCCCCAGCATTTT	CASSLFSQPQHF
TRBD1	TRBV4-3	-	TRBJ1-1	TGCGCCAGCAGCCAACAGGGGGTCGGCACTGAAGCTTTCTTT	CASSQQGVGTEAFF
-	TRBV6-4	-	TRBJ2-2	TGTGCCAGCCGGAGGGGTCCCGGAACCGGGGAGCTGTTTTTT	CASRRGPGTGELFF
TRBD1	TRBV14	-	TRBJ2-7	TGTGCCAGCAGCTACCGGGGACAGTCCTACGAGCAGTACTTC	CASSYRGQSYEQYF